This entry concerns a single TCR beta chain. The antigen is undetermined. The sample is drawn from a study of cytomegalovirus exposure and HLA in healthy donors. Whole-study findings and limits: TCR association rates varied by HLA locus in a later analysis, with DRB1 highest and HLA-C lowest.

PCR primers comprised 60 Vbeta and 13 Jbeta primers. Method: immunoSEQ multiplex PCR; TCRdb's copy keeps in-frame clones and lacks some. The sample includes about 180,000 clones, 76% seen only once; the top ten take about 1.5%. This CDR3 has 14 amino acids. The V gene end was trimmed by 2 bases and the J gene end by 6 bases; junction bases not matched to a gene: 4. Per germline, CDR1 ENHRY and CDR2 SYGVKD. Sequences were obtained from PBMCs. The source is a man aged 18 to 35 in good health and CMV-seronegative. The chain couples TRBV10-3 to TRBJ1-1; TRBD1 agrees at 9 bases. CDR3 protein: CAISEGTGRPEAFF. CDR3 coding DNA: TGTGCCATCAGTGAGGGGACAGGGAGGCCTGAAGCTTTCTTT.